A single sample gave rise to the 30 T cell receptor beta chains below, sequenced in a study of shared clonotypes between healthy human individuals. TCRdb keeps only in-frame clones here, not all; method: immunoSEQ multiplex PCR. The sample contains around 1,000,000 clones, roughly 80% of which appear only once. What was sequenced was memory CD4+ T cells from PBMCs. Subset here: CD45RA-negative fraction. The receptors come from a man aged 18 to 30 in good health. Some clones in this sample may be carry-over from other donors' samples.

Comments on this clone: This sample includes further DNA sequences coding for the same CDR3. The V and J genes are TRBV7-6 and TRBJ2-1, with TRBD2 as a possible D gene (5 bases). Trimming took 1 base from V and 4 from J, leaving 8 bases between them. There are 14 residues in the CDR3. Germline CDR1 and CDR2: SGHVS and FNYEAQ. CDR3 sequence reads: CASSLGGLYNEQFF. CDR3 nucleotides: TGTGCCAGCAGCTTAGGCGGGCTATACAATGAGCAGTTCTTC. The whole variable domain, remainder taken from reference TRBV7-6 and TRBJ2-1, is GAGVSQSPRYKVTKRGQDVALRCDPISGHVSLYWYRQALGQGPEFLTYFNYEAQQDKSGLPNDRFSAERPEGSISTLTIQRTEQRDSAMYRCASSLGGLYNEQFFGPGTRLTVL.

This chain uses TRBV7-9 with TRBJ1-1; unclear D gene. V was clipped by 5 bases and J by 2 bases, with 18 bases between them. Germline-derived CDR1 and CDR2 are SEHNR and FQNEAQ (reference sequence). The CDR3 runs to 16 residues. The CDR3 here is CASSLGVSDRNTEAFF. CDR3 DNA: TGTGCCAGCAGCCTCGGAGTCTCGGACCGTAACACTGAAGCTTTCTTT.

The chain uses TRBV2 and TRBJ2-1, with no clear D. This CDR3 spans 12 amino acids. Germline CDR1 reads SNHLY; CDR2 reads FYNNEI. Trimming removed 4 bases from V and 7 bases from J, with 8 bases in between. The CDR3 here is CASSGVGNEQFF. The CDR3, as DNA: TGTGCCAGCAGTGGAGTGGGGAATGAGCAGTTCTTC.

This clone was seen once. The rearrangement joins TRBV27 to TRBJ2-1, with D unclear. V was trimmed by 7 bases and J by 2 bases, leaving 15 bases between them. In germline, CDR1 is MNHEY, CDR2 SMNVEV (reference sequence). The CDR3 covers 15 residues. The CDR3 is CASIKKGITYNEQFF. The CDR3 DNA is TGTGCCAGCATAAAAAAGGGTATCACCTACAATGAGCAGTTCTTC.

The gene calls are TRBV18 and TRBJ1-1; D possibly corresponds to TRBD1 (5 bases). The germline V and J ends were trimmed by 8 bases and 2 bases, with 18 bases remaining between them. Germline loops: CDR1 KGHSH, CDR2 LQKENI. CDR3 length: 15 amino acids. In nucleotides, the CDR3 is TGTGCCAGCCAGTCCCTCGGGGGGGGTAACACTGAAGCTTTCTTT. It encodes CASQSLGGGNTEAFF.

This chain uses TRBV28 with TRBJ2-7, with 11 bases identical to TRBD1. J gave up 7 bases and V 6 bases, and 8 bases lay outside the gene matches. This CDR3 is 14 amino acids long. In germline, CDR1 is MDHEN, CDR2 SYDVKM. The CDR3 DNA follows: TGTGCCAGCAGATCGGGACAGGGGGTGGGGGAGCAGTACTTC. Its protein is CASRSGQGVGEQYF. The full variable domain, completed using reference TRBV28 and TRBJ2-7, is DVKVTQSSRYLVKRTGEKVFLECVQDMDHENMFWYRQDPGLGLRLIYFSYDVKMKEKGDIPEGYSVSREKKERFSLILESASTNQTSMYLCASRSGQGVGEQYFGPGTRLTVT.

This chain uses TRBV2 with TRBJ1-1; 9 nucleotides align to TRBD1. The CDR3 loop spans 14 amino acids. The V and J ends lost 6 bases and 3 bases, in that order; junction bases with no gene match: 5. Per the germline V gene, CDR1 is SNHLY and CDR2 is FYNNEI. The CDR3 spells CASSWGDRDTEAFF. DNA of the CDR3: TGTGCCAGCAGCTGGGGGGACAGGGACACTGAAGCTTTCTTT.

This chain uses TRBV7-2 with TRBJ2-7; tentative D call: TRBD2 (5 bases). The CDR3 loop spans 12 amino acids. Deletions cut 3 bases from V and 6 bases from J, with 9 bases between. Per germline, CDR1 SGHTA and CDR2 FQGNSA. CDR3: CASSFVRGEQYF. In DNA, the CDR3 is TGTGCCAGCAGCTTTGTCCGGGGCGAGCAGTACTTC. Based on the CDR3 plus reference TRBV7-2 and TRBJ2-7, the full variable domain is GAGVSQSPSNKVTEKGKDVELRCDPISGHTALYWYRQSLGQGLEFLIYFQGNSAPDKSGLPSDRFSAERTGGSVSTLTIQRTQQEDSAVYLCASSFVRGEQYFGPGTRLTVT.

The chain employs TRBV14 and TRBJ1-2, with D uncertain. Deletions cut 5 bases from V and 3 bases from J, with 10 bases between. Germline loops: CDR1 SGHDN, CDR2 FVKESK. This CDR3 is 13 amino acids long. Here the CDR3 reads CASSARRDYGYTF. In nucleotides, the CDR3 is TGTGCCAGCAGCGCGCGGCGCGACTATGGCTACACCTTC.

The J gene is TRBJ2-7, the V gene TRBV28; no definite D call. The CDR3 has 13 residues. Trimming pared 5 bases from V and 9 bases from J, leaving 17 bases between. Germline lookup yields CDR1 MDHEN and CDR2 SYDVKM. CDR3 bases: TGTGCCAGCAGTCCTCCGACTGGGGAACGGCAGTACTTC. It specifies CASSPPTGERQYF.

CDR3 in DNA: TGTGCCAGCGCCGAAAGATGGGGGGCGCGGCAGCCCCAGCATTTT. Protein product: CASAERWGARQPQHF. This chain uses TRBV28 with TRBJ1-5; weak D call: TRBD1 (6 bases). Germline assignment: CDR1 MDHEN and CDR2 SYDVKM. Deletions cut 8 bases from V and 7 bases from J, with 21 bases between. The CDR3 is made up of 15 amino acids.

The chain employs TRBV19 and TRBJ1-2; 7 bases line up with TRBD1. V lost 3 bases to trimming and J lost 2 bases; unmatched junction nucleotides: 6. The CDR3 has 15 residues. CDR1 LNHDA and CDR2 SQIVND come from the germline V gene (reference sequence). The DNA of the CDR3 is TGTGCCAGTAGTATCGGGCAGGGGGGAAACTATGGCTACACCTTC. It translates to CASSIGQGGNYGYTF.

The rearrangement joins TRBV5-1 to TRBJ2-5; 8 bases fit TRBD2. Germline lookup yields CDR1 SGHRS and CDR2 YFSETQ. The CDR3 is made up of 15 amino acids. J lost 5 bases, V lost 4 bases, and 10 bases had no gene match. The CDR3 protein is CASSQIAGSGETQYF. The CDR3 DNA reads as TGCGCCAGCAGCCAAATAGCGGGGTCCGGGGAGACCCAGTACTTC.

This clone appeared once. Here the CDR3 reads CASSQDRFRYTF. The CDR3 coding sequence is TGTGCCAGCAGCCAAGATAGATTTCGCTACACCTTC. This sequence joins TRBV4-2 and TRBJ1-2; no clear D. Germline-derived CDR1 and CDR2 are LGHNA and YNFKEQ. This CDR3 contains 12 residues. With 0 bases removed from V and 9 bases from J, the gap between germline ends came to 8 bases.

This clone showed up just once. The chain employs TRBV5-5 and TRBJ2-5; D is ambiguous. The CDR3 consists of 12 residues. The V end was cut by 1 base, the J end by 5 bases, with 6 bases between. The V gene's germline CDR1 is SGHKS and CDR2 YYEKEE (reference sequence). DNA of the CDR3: TGTGCCAGCAGCTTGATGGGGGAGACCCAGTACTTC. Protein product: CASSLMGETQYF. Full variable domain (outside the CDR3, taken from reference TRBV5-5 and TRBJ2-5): DAGVTQSPTHLIKTRGQQVTLRCSPISGHKSVSWYQQVLGQGPQFIFQYYEKEERGRGNFPDRFSARQFPNYSSELNVNALLLGDSALYLCASSLMGETQYFGPGTRLLVL.

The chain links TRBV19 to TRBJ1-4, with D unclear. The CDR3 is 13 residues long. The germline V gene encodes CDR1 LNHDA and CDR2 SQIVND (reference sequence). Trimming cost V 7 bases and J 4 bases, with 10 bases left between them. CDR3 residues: CASNEGHNEKLFF. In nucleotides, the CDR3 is TGTGCCAGTAATGAGGGCCATAATGAAAAACTGTTTTTT.

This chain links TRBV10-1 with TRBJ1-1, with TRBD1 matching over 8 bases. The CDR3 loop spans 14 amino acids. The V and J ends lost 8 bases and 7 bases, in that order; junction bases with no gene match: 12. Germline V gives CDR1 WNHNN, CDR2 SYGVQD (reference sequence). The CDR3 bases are TGCGCCAGCGCTCCTGGGTTTACAGGGGGTGAAGCTTTCTTT. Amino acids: CASAPGFTGGEAFF.

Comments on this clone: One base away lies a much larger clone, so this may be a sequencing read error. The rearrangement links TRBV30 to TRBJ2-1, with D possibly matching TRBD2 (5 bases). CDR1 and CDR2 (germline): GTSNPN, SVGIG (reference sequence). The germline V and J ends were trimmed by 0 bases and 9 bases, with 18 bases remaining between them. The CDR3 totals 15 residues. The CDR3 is CAWSVRVDGVCEQFF. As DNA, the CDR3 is TGTGCCTGGAGTGTAAGGGTAGACGGGGTCTGTGAGCAGTTCTTC.

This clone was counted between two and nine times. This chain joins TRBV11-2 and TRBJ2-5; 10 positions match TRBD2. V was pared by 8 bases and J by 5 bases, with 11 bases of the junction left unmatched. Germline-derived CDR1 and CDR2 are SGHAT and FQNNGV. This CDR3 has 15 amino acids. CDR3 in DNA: TGTGCCAGCCGCTGGGCTAGCGGGAGCATTGAGACCCAGTACTTC. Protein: CASRWASGSIETQYF.

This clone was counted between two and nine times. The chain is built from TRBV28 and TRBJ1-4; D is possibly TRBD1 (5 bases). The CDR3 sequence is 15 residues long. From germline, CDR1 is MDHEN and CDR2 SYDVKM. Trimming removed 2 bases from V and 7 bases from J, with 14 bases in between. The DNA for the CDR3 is TGTGCCAGCAGTTTAGATCGGGGGTTGGGTGAAAAACTGTTTTTT. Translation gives CASSLDRGLGEKLFF.

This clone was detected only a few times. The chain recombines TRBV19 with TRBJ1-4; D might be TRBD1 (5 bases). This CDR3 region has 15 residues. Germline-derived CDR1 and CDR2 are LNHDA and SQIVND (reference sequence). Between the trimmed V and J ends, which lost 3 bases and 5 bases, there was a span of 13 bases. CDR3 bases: TGTGCCAGTAGTATGGGGCCTAACACAAATGAAAAACTGTTTTTT. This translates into CASSMGPNTNEKLFF. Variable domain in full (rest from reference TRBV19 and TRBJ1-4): DGGITQSPKYLFRKEGQNVTLSCEQNLNHDAMYWYRQDPGQGLRLIYYSQIVNDFQKGDIAEGYSVSREKKESFPLTVTSAQKNPTAFYLCASSMGPNTNEKLFFGSGTQLSVL.

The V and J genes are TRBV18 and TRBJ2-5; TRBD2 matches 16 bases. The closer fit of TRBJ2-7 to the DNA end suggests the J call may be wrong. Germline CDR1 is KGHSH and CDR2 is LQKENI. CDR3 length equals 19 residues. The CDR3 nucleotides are TGTGCCAGCTCACTGGGACTAGCGGGAGGGCCTGGGCACCTTTACGAGCAGTACTTC. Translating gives CASSLGLAGGPGHLYEQYF.

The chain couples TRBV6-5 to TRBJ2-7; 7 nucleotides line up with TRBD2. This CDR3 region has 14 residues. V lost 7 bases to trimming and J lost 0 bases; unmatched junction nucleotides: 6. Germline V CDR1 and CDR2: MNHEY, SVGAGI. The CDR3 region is CASNPSGSSYEQYF. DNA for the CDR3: TGTGCCAGCAATCCTAGCGGATCCTCCTACGAGCAGTACTTC.

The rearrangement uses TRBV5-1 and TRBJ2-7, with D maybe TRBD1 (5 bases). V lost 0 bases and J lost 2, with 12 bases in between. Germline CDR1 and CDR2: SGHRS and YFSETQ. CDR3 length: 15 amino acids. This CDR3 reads CASSLVSLTAYEQYF. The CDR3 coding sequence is TGCGCCAGCAGCTTGGTGTCCTTGACAGCCTACGAGCAGTACTTC.

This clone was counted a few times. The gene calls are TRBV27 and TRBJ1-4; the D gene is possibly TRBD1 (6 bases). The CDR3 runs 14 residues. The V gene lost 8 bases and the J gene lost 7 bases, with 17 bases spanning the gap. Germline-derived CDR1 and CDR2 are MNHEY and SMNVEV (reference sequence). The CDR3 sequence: CASGGGGAGEKLFF. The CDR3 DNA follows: TGTGCCAGCGGAGGGGGGGGCGCTGGTGAAAAACTGTTTTTT.

Here the CDR3 DNA reads TGTGCCAGCTCCCCTTCGACTAGCGGGAGGATCTCTACGCAGTATTTT. Its protein product is CASSPSTSGRISTQYF. The rearrangement links TRBV18 to TRBJ2-3; TRBD2 agrees at 13 bases. Per the germline V gene, CDR1 is KGHSH and CDR2 is LQKENI. The CDR3 is 16 amino acids. After removal of 6 bases from V and 8 bases from J, the junction contained 11 bases not matched to a gene.

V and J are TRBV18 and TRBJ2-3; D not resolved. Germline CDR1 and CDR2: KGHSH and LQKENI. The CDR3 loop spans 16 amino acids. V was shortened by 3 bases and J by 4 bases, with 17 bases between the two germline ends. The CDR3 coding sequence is TGTGCCAGCTCACCTAACTTGGTCGGACGGGCAGATACGCAGTATTTT. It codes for CASSPNLVGRADTQYF.

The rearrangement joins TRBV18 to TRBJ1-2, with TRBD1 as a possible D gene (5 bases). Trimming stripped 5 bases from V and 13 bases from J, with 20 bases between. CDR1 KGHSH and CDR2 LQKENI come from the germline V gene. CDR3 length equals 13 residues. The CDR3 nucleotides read TGTGCCAGCTCAGCAGATTACTCTGCGGGGCCCACCTTC. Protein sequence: CASSADYSAGPTF.

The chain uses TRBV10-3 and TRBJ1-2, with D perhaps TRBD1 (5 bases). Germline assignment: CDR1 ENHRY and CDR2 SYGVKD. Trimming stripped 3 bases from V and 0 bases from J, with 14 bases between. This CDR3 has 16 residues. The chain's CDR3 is CAISDGGTTSNYGYTF. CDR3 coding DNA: TGTGCCATCAGTGACGGCGGGACCACTTCTAACTATGGCTACACCTTC.

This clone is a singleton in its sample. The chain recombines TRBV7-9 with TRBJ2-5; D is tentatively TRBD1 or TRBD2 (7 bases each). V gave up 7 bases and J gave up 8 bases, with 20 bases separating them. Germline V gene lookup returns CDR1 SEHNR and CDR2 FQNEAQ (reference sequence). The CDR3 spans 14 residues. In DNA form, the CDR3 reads TGTGCCAGCACAGGGGGAGGGCAGAAAGGAACCCAGTACTTC. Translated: CASTGGGQKGTQYF.